What follows is one T cell receptor (beta chain) and its context. Repertoires were generated with immunoSEQ multiplex PCR, while TCRdb's copy carries only in-frame clones and drops some. This table holds some 120,000 clones, about 83% found once. These data originate in a study of control samples from healthy donors and cancer patients. The CDR3 loop spans 14 amino acids. The ends lost 0 bases at V and 8 bases at J; junction bases unmatched: 2. Germline V CDR1 and CDR2: SGHKS, YYEKEE (reference sequence). Sequences were obtained from blood. V and J are TRBV5-5 and TRBJ1-4; TRBD1 matches 9 bases. The receptor was derived from a man younger than 40 in good health. CDR3 bases: TGTGCCAGCAGCTTGGGACAGGGGGGCGAAAAACTGTTTTTT. It codes for CASSLGQGGEKLFF.